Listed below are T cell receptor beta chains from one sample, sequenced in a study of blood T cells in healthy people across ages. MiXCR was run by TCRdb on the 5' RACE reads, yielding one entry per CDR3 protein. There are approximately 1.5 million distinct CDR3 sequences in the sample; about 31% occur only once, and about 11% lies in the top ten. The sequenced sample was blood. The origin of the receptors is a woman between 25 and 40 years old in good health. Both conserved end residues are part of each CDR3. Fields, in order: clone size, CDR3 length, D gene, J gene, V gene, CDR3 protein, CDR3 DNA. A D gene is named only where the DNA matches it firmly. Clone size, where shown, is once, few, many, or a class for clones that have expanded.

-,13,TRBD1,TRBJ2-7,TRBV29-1,CSVEDQGDYEQYF,TGCAGCGTTGAGGACCAGGGGGACTACGAGCAGTACTTC
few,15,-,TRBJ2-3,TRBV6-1,CASSEARVWTDTQYF,TGTGCCAGCAGTGAAGCGAGGGTCTGGACAGATACGCAGTATTTT
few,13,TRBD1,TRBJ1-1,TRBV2,CATSRGGPTEAFF,TGTGCCACCTCCAGGGGGGGACCGACTGAAGCTTTCTTT
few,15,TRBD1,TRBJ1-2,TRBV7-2,CASSSYGTGRRGYTF,TGTGCCAGCAGCTCCTACGGGACAGGGAGGAGAGGCTACACCTTC
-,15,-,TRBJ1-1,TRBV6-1,CASSPADAGGTEAFF,TGTGCCAGCAGCCCCGCTGACGCAGGCGGGACTGAAGCTTTCTTT
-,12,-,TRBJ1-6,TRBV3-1,CASRHGSSPLHF,TGTGCCAGCAGACACGGGTCGTCACCCCTCCACTTT
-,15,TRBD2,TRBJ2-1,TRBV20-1,CSAFHPGLADNEQFF,TGCAGTGCTTTTCACCCGGGACTAGCCGACAATGAGCAGTTCTTC
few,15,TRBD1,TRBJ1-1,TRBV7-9,CASTTSTGIDTEAFF,TGTGCCAGCACCACATCGACAGGGATCGACACTGAAGCTTTCTTT
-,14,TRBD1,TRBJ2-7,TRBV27,CATLSGTGTYEQYF,TGTGCCACGCTCTCCGGGACAGGGACCTACGAGCAGTACTTC
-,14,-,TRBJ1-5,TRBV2,CASHRDGNNQPQHF,TGTGCCAGCCACCGGGATGGCAACAATCAGCCCCAGCATTTT
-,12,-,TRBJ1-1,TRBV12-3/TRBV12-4,CASSLRDAEAFF,TGTGCCAGCAGCCTCCGGGACGCGGAAGCTTTCTTT
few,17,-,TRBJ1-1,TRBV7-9,CASSLVPRPVPGTEAFF,TGTGCCAGCAGCTTAGTCCCTCGGCCTGTTCCGGGCACTGAAGCTTTCTTT
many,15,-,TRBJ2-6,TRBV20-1,CSARDPETGANVLTF,TGCAGTGCTAGAGATCCTGAGACAGGCGCCAACGTCCTGACTTTC
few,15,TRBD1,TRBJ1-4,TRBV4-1,CASSQETGGNEKLFF,TGCGCCAGCAGCCAGGAGACAGGGGGTAATGAAAAACTGTTTTTT
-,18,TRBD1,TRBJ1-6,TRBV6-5,CASSYLQGASSYNSPLHF,TGTGCCAGCAGTTACTTACAGGGGGCTTCGTCTTATAATTCACCCCTCCACTTT
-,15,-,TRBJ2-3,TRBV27,CASSLEELVTDTQYF,TGTGCCAGCAGTCTCGAGGAGTTAGTAACAGATACGCAGTATTTT
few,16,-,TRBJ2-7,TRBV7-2,CASSLASYSQLYEQYF,TGTGCCAGCAGCTTAGCTTCTTACAGTCAACTTTACGAGCAGTACTTC
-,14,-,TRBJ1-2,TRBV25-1,CASSEGWGVQGYTF,TGTGCCAGCAGTGAAGGATGGGGAGTTCAGGGCTACACCTTC
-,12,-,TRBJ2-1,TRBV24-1,CATSDPARSQFF,TGTGCCACCAGTGACCCAGCGAGGAGTCAGTTCTTC
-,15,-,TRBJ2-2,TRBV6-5,CASRTSGPPTGELFF,TGTGCCAGCAGAACCAGCGGGCCTCCCACCGGGGAGCTGTTTTTT
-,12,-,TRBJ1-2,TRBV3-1,CASSSQYYGHTF,TGTGCCAGCTCATCACAGTACTATGGCCACACCTTC
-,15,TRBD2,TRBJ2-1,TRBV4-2,CASSQVAGGDNEQFF,TGTGCCAGCAGCCAAGTAGCGGGGGGGGACAATGAGCAGTTCTTC
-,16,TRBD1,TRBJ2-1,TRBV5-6,CASSSDPGQGGKKQFF,TGTGCCAGCAGCTCCGACCCGGGACAGGGGGGAAAAAAGCAGTTCTTC
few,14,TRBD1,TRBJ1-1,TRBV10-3,CAISEATGDTEAFF,TGTGCCATCAGTGAGGCCACAGGGGACACTGAAGCTTTCTTT
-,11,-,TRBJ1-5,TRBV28,CATMRWQPQHF,TGTGCCACGATGAGGTGGCAGCCCCAGCATTTT
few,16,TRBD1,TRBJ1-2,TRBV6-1,CASRSLRDRAGDGYTF,TGTGCCAGCAGGAGCCTTAGGGACAGGGCTGGAGATGGCTACACCTTC
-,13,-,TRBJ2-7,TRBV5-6,CASSLLTVSEQYF,TGTGCCAGCAGCCTCTTGACAGTATCCGAGCAGTACTTC
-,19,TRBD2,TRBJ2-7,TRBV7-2,CASSLSVTGGSDDCDEQYF,TGTGCCAGCAGCTTGTCCGTAACGGGAGGAAGTGATGATTGCGACGAGCAGTACTTC
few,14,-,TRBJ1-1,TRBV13,CASSLSLNPPEAFF,TGTGCCAGCAGCTTATCCTTGAATCCGCCTGAAGCTTTCTTT
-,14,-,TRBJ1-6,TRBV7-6,CASSLTANNPPLHF,TGTGCCAGCAGCCTTACAGCGAATAATCCACCCCTCCACTTT
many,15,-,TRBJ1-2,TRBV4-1,CASSPPLGTNYGYTF,TGCGCCAGCAGCCCACCCCTCGGGACAAACTATGGCTACACCTTC
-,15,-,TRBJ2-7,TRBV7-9,CASSATTIGPGEQYF,TGTGCCAGCAGCGCAACGACTATTGGCCCCGGCGAGCAGTACTTC
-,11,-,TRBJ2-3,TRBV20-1,CSAWRADTQYF,TGCAGTGCTTGGAGAGCGGATACGCAGTATTTT
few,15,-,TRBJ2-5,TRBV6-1,CASSEAGNYGETQYF,TGTGCCAGCAGTGAGGCGGGAAATTATGGAGAGACCCAGTACTTC
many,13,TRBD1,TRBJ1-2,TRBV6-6,CASRSIDRGGYTF,TGTGCCAGCAGATCAATTGACAGGGGTGGCTACACCTTC
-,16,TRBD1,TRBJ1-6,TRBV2,CASNSRRDRGNSPLHF,TGTGCCAGCAACTCCCGCCGGGACAGGGGCAATTCACCCCTCCACTTT
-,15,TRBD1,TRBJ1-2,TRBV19,CASTQKGGSIYGYTF,TGTGCCAGTACACAGAAAGGGGGCAGCATCTATGGCTACACCTTC
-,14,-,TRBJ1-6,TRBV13,CASSFQGYNSPLHF,TGTGCCAGCAGCTTCCAAGGTTACAATTCACCCCTCCACTTT
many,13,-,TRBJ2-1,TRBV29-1,CSVGGTSYNEQFF,TGCAGCGTTGGCGGGACGTCCTACAATGAGCAGTTCTTC
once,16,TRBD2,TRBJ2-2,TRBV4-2,CASSPLAGGPTGELFF,TGTGCCAGCAGCCCACTAGCGGGGGGGCCCACCGGGGAGCTGTTTTTT
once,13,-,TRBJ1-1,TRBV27,CASSAAGKTEAFF,TGTGCCAGCAGTGCCGCAGGGAAAACTGAAGCTTTCTTT
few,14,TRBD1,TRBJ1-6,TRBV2,CASSAGQGRSPLHF,TGTGCCAGCAGTGCGGGACAGGGCCGTTCACCCCTCCACTTT
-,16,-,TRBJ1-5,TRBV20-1,CSARPHEWNRNQPQHF,TGCAGTGCTAGACCACACGAGTGGAACCGCAATCAGCCCCAGCATTTT
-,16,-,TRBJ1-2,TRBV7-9,CASSPVAGPSNYGYTF,TGTGCCAGCAGCCCGGTGGCGGGGCCGTCAAACTATGGCTACACCTTC
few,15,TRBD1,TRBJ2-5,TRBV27,CASSHGQGGRETQYF,TGTGCCAGCAGTCACGGACAGGGTGGGAGAGAGACCCAGTACTTC
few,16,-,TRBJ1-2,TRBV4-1,CASSPSEVEVGNGYTF,TGCGCCAGCAGCCCCAGCGAGGTTGAAGTGGGTAATGGCTACACCTTC
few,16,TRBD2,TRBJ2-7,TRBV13,CASSLESGGGAIEQYF,TGTGCCAGCAGCTTAGAATCTGGCGGGGGGGCCATCGAGCAGTACTTC
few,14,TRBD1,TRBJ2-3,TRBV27,CASSNWTGQDTQYF,TGTGCCAGCAGCAACTGGACAGGGCAAGATACGCAGTATTTT
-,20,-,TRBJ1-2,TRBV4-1,CASSQDQLGLWTTSNYGYTF,TGCGCCAGCAGCCAAGACCAGTTAGGCCTTTGGACGACTTCTAACTATGGCTACACCTTC
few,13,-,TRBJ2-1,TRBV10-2,CASKMGGAVEQFF,TGCGCCAGCAAGATGGGGGGGGCCGTTGAGCAGTTCTTC
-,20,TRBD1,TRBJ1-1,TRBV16,CASSQWFSGQGDTLNTEAFF,TGTGCCAGCAGCCAATGGTTCTCGGGACAGGGGGATACGCTGAACACTGAAGCTTTCTTT
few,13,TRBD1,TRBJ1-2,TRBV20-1,CSARDQGDYGYTF,TGCAGTGCTAGAGATCAGGGGGACTATGGCTACACCTTC
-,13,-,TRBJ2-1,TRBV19,CASSIGGNNEQFF,TGTGCCAGTAGTATTGGGGGAAACAATGAGCAGTTCTTC
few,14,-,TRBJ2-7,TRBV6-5,CASRSQGGPYEQYF,TGTGCCAGCCGCTCACAGGGAGGTCCCTACGAGCAGTACTTC
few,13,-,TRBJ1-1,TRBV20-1,CSATGEVGTEAFF,TGCAGTGCTACAGGGGAAGTGGGCACTGAAGCTTTCTTT